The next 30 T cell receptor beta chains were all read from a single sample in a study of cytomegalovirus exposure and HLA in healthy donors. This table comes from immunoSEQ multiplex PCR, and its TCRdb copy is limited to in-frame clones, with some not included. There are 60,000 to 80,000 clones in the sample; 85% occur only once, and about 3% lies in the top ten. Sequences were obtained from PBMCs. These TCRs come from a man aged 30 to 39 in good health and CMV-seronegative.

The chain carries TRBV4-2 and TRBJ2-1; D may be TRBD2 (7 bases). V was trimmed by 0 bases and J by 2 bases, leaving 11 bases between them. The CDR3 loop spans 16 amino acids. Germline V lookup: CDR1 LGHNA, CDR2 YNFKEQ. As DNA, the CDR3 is TGTGCCAGCAGCCAAGAGGAAGGGGGGGCCTACAATGAGCAGTTCTTC. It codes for CASSQEEGGAYNEQFF.

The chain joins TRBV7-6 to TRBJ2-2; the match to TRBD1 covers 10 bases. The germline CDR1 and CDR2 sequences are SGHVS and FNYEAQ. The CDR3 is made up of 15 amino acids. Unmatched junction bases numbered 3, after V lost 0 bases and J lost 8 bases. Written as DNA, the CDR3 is TGTGCCAGCAGCTTAGCGACAGGGGGCCAGGGGGAGCTGTTTTTT. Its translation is CASSLATGGQGELFF. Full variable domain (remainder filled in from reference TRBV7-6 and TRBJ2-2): GAGVSQSPRYKVTKRGQDVALRCDPISGHVSLYWYRQALGQGPEFLTYFNYEAQQDKSGLPNDRFSAERPEGSISTLTIQRTEQRDSAMYRCASSLATGGQGELFFGEGSRLTVL.

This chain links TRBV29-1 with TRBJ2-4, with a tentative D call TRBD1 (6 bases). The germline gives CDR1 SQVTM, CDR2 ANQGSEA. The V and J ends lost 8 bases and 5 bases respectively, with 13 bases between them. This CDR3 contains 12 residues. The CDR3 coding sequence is TGCAGCTTCGAACAGGGAGAAAACATTCAGTACTTC. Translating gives CSFEQGENIQYF. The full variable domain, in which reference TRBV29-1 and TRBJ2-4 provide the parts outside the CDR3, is SAVISQKPSRDICQRGTSLTIQCQVDSQVTMMFWYRQQPGQSLTLIATANQGSEATYESGFVIDKFPISRPNLTFSTLTVSNMSPEDSSIYLCSFEQGENIQYFGAGTRLSVL.

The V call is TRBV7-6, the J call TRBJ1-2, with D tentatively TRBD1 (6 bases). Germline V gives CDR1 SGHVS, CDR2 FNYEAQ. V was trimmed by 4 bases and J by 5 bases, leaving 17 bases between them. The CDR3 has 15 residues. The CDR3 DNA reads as TGTGCCAGCAGCTCACCTGGACAGTCAGTATATGGCTACACCTTC. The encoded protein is CASSSPGQSVYGYTF.

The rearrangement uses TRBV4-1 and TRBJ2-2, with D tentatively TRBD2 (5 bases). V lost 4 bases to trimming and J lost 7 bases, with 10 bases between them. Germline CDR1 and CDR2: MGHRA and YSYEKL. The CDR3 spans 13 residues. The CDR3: CASSLPGDGELFF. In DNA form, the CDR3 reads TGCGCCAGCAGCCTCCCCGGGGACGGGGAGCTGTTTTTT.

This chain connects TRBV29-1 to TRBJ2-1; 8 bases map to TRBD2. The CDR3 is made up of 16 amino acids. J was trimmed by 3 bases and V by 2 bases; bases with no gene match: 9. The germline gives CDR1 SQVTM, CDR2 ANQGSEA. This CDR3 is CSVEYAGGGLYNEQFF. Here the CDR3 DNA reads TGCAGCGTTGAATACGCGGGAGGTGGACTCTACAATGAGCAGTTCTTC.

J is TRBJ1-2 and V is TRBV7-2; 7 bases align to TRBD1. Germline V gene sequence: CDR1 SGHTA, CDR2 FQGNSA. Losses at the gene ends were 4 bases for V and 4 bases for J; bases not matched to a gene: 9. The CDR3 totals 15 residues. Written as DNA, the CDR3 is TGTGCCAGCAGCTCTCGACAGGGAAGGTTCTATGGCTACACCTTC. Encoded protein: CASSSRQGRFYGYTF.

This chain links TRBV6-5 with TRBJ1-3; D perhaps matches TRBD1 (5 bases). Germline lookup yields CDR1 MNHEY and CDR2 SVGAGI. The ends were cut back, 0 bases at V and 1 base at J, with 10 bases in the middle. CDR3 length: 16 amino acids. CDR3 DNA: TGTGCCAGCAGTTACTCGCTCAGGGCTTCTGGAAACACCATATATTTT. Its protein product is CASSYSLRASGNTIYF.

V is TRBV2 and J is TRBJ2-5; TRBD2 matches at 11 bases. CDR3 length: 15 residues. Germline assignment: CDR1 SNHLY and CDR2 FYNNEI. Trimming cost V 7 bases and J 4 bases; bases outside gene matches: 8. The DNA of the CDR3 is TGTGCCAGCACCCTCGGGACTAGCGGAACAGAGACCCAGTACTTC. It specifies CASTLGTSGTETQYF.

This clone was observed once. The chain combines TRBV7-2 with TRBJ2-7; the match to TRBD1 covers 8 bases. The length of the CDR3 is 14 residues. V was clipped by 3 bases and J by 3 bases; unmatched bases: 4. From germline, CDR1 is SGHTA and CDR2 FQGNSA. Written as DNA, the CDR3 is TGTGCCAGCAGCTTTGGACAGGGAAGCTACGAGCAGTACTTC. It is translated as CASSFGQGSYEQYF.

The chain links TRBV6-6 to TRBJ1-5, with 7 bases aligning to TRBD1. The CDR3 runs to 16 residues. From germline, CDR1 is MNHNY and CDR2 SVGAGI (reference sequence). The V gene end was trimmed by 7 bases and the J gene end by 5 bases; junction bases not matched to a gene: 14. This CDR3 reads CASTRIRQGSDQPQHF. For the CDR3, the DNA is TGTGCCAGCACCAGGATAAGACAGGGCAGCGATCAGCCCCAGCATTTT.

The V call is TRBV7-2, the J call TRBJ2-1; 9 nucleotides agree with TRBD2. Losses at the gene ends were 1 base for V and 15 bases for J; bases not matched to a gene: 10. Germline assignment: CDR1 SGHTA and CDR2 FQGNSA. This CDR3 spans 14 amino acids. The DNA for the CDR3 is TGTGCCAGCAGCTTAGAGTCTAGCGGGAAGTACCTGTTCTTC. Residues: CASSLESSGKYLFF.

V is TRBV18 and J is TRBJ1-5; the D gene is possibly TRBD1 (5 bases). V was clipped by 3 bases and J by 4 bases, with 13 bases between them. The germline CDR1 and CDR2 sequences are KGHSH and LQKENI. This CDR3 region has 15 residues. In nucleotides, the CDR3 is TGTGCCAGCTCACCCAACAGGACCCGTAATCAGCCCCAGCATTTT. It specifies CASSPNRTRNQPQHF.

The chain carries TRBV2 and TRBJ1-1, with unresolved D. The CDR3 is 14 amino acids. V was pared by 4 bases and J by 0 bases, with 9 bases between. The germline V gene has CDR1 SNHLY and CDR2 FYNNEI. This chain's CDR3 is CASSGEIMNTEAFF. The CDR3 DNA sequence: TGTGCCAGCAGTGGGGAGATAATGAACACTGAAGCTTTCTTT.

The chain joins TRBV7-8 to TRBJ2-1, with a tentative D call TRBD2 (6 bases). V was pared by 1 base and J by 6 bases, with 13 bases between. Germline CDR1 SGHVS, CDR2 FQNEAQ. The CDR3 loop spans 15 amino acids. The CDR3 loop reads CASSLVQGRINEQFF. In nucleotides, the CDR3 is TGTGCCAGCAGCTTAGTCCAAGGGAGGATCAATGAGCAGTTCTTC. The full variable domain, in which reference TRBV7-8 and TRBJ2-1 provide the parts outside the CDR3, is GAGVSQSPRYKVAKRGQDVALRCDPISGHVSLFWYQQALGQGPEFLTYFQNEAQLDKSGLPSDRFFAERPEGSVSTLKIQRTQQEDSAVYLCASSLVQGRINEQFFGPGTRLTVL.

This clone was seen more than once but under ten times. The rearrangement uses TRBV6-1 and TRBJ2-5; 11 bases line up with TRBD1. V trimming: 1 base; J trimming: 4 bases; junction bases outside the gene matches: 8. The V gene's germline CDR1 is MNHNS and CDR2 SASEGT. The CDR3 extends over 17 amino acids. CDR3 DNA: TGTGCCAGCAGTGAAGTCGGCGGAGGACAGGGGGCAGAGACCCAGTACTTC. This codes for CASSEVGGGQGAETQYF.

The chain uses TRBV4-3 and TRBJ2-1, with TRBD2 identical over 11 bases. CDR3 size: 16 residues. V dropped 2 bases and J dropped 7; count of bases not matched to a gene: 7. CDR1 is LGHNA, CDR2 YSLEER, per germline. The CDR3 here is CASSQRGTSGVNEQFF. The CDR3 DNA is TGCGCCAGCAGCCAACGCGGGACTAGCGGAGTGAATGAGCAGTTCTTC.

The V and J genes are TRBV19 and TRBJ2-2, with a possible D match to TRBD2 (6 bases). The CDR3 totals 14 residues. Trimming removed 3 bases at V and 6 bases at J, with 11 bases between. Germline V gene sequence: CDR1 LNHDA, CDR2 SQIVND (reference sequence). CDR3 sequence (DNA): TGTGCCAGTAGTATCTTCGGGGGTTCCGGGGAGCTGTTTTTT. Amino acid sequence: CASSIFGGSGELFF.

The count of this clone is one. The CDR3 DNA reads TGTGCCAGCAGATGGACTAGCGGCACAGATACGCAGTATTTT. It codes for CASRWTSGTDTQYF. The chain recombines TRBV6-1 with TRBJ2-3; 9 bases fit TRBD2. Per the germline V gene, CDR1 is MNHNS and CDR2 is SASEGT. Trimming took 6 bases from V and 1 from J; bases not matched to a gene: 2. The CDR3 runs to 14 residues.

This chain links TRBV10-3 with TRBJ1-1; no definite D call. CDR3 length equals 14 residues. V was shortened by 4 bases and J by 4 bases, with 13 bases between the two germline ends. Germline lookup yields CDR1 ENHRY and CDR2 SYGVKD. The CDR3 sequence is CAISGGEYGTEAFF. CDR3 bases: TGTGCCATCAGTGGCGGGGAATATGGCACTGAAGCTTTCTTT.

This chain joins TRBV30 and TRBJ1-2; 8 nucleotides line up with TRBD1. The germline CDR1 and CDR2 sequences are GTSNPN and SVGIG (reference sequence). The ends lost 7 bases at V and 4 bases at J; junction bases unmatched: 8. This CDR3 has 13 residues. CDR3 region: CASPRTGRYGYTF. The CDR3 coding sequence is TGTGCCTCCCCCCGGACAGGGCGCTATGGCTACACCTTC.

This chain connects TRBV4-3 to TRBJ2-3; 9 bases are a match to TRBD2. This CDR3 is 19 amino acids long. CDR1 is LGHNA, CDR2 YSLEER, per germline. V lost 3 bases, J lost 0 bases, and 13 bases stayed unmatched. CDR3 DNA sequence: TGCGCCAGCAGCCAGGGGGGTAGCGGGGGCGCCTTTAGCACAGATACGCAGTATTTT. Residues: CASSQGGSGGAFSTDTQYF.

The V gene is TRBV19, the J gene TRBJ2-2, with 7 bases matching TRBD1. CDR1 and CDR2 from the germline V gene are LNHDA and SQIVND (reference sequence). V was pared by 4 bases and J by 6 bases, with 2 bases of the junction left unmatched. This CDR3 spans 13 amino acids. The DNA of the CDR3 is TGTGCCAGTAGTAGACAGGGTTCCGGGGAGCTGTTTTTT. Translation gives CASSRQGSGELFF.

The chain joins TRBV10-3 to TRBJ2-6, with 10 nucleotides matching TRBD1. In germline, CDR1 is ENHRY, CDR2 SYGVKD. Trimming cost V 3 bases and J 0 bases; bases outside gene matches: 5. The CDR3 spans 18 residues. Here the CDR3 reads CAISDGRTGGSGANVLTF. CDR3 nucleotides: TGTGCCATCAGTGACGGACGGACAGGGGGCTCTGGGGCCAACGTCCTGACTTTC.

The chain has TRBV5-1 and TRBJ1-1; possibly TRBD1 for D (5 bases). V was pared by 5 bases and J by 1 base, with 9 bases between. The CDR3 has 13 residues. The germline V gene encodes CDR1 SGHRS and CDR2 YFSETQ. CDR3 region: CASRPTGNTEAFF. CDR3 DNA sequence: TGCGCCAGCAGGCCTACAGGGAACACTGAAGCTTTCTTT.

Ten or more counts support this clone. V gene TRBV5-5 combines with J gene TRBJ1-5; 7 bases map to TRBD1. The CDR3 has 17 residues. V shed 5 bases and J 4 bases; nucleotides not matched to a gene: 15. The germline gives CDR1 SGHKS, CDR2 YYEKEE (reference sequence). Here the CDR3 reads CASSTLWQGEGNQPQHF. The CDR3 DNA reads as TGTGCCAGCAGTACGCTATGGCAGGGGGAAGGGAATCAGCCCCAGCATTTT.

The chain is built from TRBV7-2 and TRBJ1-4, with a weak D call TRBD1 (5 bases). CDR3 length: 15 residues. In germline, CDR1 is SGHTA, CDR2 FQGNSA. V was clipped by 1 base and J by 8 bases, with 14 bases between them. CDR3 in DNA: TGTGCCAGCAGCTTAGTGGGGGGGGGATCCGAAAAACTGTTTTTT. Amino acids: CASSLVGGGSEKLFF.

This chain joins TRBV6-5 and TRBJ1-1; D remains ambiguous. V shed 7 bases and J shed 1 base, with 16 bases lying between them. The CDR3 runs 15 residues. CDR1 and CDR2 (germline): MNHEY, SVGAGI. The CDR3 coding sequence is TGTGCCAGCACATCCGCCCTGGTAGCGAACACTGAAGCTTTCTTT. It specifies CASTSALVANTEAFF.

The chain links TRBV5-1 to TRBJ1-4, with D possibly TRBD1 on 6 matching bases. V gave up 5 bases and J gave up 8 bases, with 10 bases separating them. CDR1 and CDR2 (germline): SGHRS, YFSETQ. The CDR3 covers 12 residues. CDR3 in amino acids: CASSVDSEKLFF. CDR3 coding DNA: TGCGCCAGCAGTGTGGACAGCGAAAAACTGTTTTTT.

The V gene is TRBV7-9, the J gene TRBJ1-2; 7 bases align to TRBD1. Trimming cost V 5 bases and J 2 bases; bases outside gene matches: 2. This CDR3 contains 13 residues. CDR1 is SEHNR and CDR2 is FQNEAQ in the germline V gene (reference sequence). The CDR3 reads CASSQDRNYGYTF. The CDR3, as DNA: TGTGCCAGCAGCCAGGACAGGAACTATGGCTACACCTTC.